The entry below describes one T cell receptor beta chain. The PCR ran on 60 Vbeta and 13 Jbeta primers. Generated by immunoSEQ multiplex PCR, the TCRdb table keeps only in-frame clones and is missing some. This table has roughly 100,000 clones, 70% to 80% appearing once. This sample was taken from a study of cytomegalovirus exposure and HLA in healthy donors. Germline V CDR1 and CDR2: MGHRA, YSYEKL. V lost 1 base and J 2 bases, leaving 13 bases between the germline ends. This CDR3 spans 16 amino acids. The TCR sequence derives from a male donor in good health and CMV-seropositive. The sequencing sample was made of PBMCs. The rearrangement links TRBV4-1 to TRBJ2-3, with D maybe TRBD2 (6 bases). CDR3 nucleotides: TGCGCCAGCAGCCAAGTCCGGGAGCGGCCCACAGATACGCAGTATTTT. Translation gives CASSQVRERPTDTQYF.